This T cell receptor (beta chain) was sequenced for a study of metastatic and nonmetastatic thyroid tumors. For the study at large: From malignant and benign thyroid patients, repertoires in blood and in tumor or nodule tissue were compared.

Source study methods: Clinicopathological groups differed in CDR3, with these differences serving to build a distant-metastasis classifier for papillary thyroid cancer. TCRdb re-called clones from the PCR reads using MiXCR. These V and J calls rely on TCRdb rather than the paper's analysis. The sample records some 6,900 clones, 25% to 30% being singletons. CDR1 is MNHNS and CDR2 is SASEGT in the germline V gene. Trimming cost V 3 bases and J 6 bases; bases outside gene matches: 1. This CDR3 spans 14 amino acids. Each patient went into thyroid surgery without having received any treatment. General study findings and limits: TCR beta diversity was reportedly significantly higher in malignant thyroid tumors than benign nodules, in blood and tumor.

This clone was counted between two and nine times. Its target is not known. The source is a female donor with papillary thyroid cancer or a benign thyroid nodule (not recorded which). Some clones in this sample may be carry-over from other donors' samples. The gene calls are TRBV6-1 and TRBJ2-7; 14 bases are a match to TRBD2. The sample consisted of tumor tissue. In nucleotides, the CDR3 is TGTGCCAGCAGTGACGGGACTAGCGGGAGCGAGCAGTACTTC. This translates into CASSDGTSGSEQYF.